Listed here is a single T cell receptor beta chain. The UMIs contained a 6-nucleotide sample barcode. They were added by template switching during cDNA synthesis. TCRdb reprocessed the 5' RACE reads, keeping one entry per CDR3 protein, no DNA. This table lists about 300,000 distinct CDR3 sequences. The data belong to a study of monozygotic twins with inflammatory bowel disease. Germline V gene sequence: CDR1 SGHRS, CDR2 YFSETQ. There are 13 residues in the CDR3. Sequencing used blood. The chain employs TRBV5-1 and TRBJ2-7; TCRdb gives TRBD1 as the D gene, but with no DNA this cannot be confirmed. This clonotype was sampled from a human donor with ulcerative colitis or Crohn's disease, or a healthy co-twin of an affected twin (not recorded which). The CDR3 sequence is CASSSPQGNEQYF.